This note documents a single T cell receptor (beta chain) sequence. Antigen: not known. Using immunoSEQ multiplex PCR, the repertoire was profiled, and TCRdb retains in-frame clones only, with some absent. The repertoire consists of fewer than 80,000 clones, with around 83% occurring once and the leading ten covering less than 3.5%. Germline loops: CDR1 MNHEY, CDR2 SMNVEV (reference sequence). This CDR3 comprises 18 residues. Trimming left V 6 bases short and J 3 bases short, with 21 bases between. The sample belongs to a study of OX40 agonist ivuxolimab in advanced cancers. Study background: Enrolled patients in dose escalation had cancers that were hepatocellular carcinoma, melanoma, renal cell or head and neck cancer.

Findings and caveats of the study: Low normalized T-cell clonal expansion was additionally recorded for some nonresponders.

Specimen: CD4+ or CD8+ T cells sorted from blood, collected in a trial of the OX40 agonist ivuxolimab. The gene calls are TRBV27 and TRBJ1-6; D may be TRBD1 (5 bases). The origin of this receptor is an adult with an advanced solid tumor such as melanoma, head and neck, liver or kidney cancer. CDR3 DNA: TGTGCCAGCAGGGGGCCCATCCGAAAAACCCTCTATAATTCACCCCTCCACTTT. Residues: CASRGPIRKTLYNSPLHF.